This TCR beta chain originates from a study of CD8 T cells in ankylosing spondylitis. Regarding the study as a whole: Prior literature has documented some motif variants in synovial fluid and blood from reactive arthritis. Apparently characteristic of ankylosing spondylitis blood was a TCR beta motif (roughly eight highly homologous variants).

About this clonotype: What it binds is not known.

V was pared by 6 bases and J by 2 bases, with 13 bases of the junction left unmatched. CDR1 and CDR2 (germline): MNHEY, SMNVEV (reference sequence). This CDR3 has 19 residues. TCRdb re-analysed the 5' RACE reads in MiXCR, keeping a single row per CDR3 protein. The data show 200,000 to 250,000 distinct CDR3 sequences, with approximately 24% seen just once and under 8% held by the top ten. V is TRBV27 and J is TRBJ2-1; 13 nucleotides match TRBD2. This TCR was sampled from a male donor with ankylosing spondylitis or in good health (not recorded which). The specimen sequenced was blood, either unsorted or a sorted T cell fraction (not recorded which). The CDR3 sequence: CASRTWTSGRGVPYNEQFF. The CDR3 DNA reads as TGTGCCAGCAGGACATGGACTAGCGGGAGAGGGGTTCCCTACAATGAGCAGTTCTTC.